This record concerns one T cell receptor beta chain sequence. Its matching antigen is unknown. The method was immunoSEQ multiplex PCR; TCRdb's version includes in-frame clones alone and lacks a portion of them. The data contain about 2.1 million clones, about 93% of them singletons. The germline V gene encodes CDR1 SEHNR and CDR2 FQNEAQ (reference sequence). The CDR3 length is 16 residues. V gave up 5 bases and J gave up 6 bases, with 21 bases separating them. Selected positively for CCR7 and CD45RO-negative, naive CD8 cells excluded terminally differentiated effector memory CD45RA+ cells. This entry is derived from a study of shared clonotypes between healthy human individuals. The study's findings and limits: Several donors showed sharing of approximately 5% of naive CD4 clonotypes.

This sequence was found in a man aged 18 to 29 in good health. Some clones in this sample may be carry-over from other donors' samples. J is TRBJ2-3 and V is TRBV7-9; no firm D call. What was sequenced was naive CD8+ T cells from PBMCs. The CDR3 nucleotides read TGTGCCAGCAGCCTTACAATTATACGGGTTCACGATACGCAGTATTTT. It codes for CASSLTIIRVHDTQYF. Full variable domain (remainder filled in from reference TRBV7-9 and TRBJ2-3): DTGVSQNPRHKITKRGQNVTFRCDPISEHNRLYWYRQTLGQGPEFLTYFQNEAQLEKSRLLSDRFSAERPKGSFSTLEIQRTEQGDSAMYLCASSLTIIRVHDTQYFGPGTRLTVL.